Below are 5 T cell receptor beta chains sequenced from a single sample in a study of shared clonotypes between healthy human individuals. TCRdb's table, derived via immunoSEQ multiplex PCR, lists solely in-frame clones and lacks some. The table includes about 2.3 million clones, just under 95% detected once. Source material: naive CD4+ T cells from PBMCs. Subset reported: CD45RA+ positively selected. The origin of the receptors is a man aged 18 to 30 in good health. Some clones in this sample may be carry-over from other donors' samples.

As regards this clone: At the DNA level, this CDR3 is encoded by other sequences in the same sample as well. This chain uses TRBV28 with TRBJ1-2, with D unclear. The V end lost 7 bases, the J end lost 0 bases, and 3 bases lay between the germline ends. The CDR3 runs to 11 residues. Germline values: CDR1 MDHEN, CDR2 SYDVKM. The CDR3 region is CASTSNYGYTF. The CDR3 DNA reads as TGTGCCAGCACCTCTAACTATGGCTACACCTTC.

The chain has TRBV7-3 and TRBJ2-1; D unclear. The CDR3 totals 13 residues. Germline-derived CDR1 and CDR2 are SGHTA and FQGTGA. Between the trimmed V and J ends, which lost 1 base and 6 bases, there was a span of 7 bases. For the CDR3, the DNA is TGTGCCAGCAGCTTAATTAACGGCAATGAGCAGTTCTTC. As protein: CASSLINGNEQFF.

This clone has just a few counts. Distinct nucleotide sequences in the sample also encode this CDR3. This rearrangement joins TRBV9 to TRBJ2-1; 11 bases agree with TRBD2. The J segment lost 0 bases and the V segment lost 3 bases, leaving 2 bases of the junction unmatched. CDR3 length: 16 amino acids. The germline V gene encodes CDR1 SGDLS and CDR2 YYNGEE. The CDR3 DNA sequence: TGTGCCAGCAGCGCCACTAGCGGGAGCTCCTACAATGAGCAGTTCTTC. Translating it yields CASSATSGSSYNEQFF. Full variable domain (remainder filled in from reference TRBV9 and TRBJ2-1): DSGVTQTPKHLITATGQRVTLRCSPRSGDLSVYWYQQSLDQGLQFLIQYYNGEERAKGNILERFSAQQFPDLHSELNLSSLELGDSALYFCASSATSGSSYNEQFFGPGTRLTVL.

This clone has a single count. The chain combines TRBV7-3 with TRBJ2-5; 9 nucleotides match TRBD2. With V trimmed by 2 bases and J by 4 bases, 5 bases remained unmatched. The germline CDR1 and CDR2 sequences are SGHTA and FQGTGA. The CDR3 runs to 15 residues. The CDR3 loop reads CASSLFGGRGETQYF. In DNA, the CDR3 is TGTGCCAGCAGCTTATTCGGCGGGAGGGGAGAGACCCAGTACTTC.

The chain recombines TRBV5-5 with TRBJ1-2, with 8 bases matching TRBD1. In germline, CDR1 is SGHKS, CDR2 YYEKEE (reference sequence). The junction had 2 bases not matched to a gene; V was cut back by 4 bases and J by 6 bases. This CDR3 comprises 12 residues. The CDR3 coding sequence is TGTGCCAGCAGCATGGACAGGGATGGCTACACCTTC. This encodes CASSMDRDGYTF.